This TCR beta chain emerged from a study of blood T cell repertoires in COVID-19. The germline V and J ends were trimmed by 4 bases and 1 base, with 13 bases remaining between them. Germline assignment: CDR1 KGHSH and CDR2 LQKENI. The CDR3 sequence is 15 residues long. In the authors' methods: Amplification with reference gene primers provided the estimates of nucleated cell counts. Only in-frame clones appear in the TCRdb table, and some are missing; sequencing was by immunoSEQ multiplex PCR. That table supplies the V and J calls and clone size; D and trimming were determined from the DNA. Of more than 85,000 clones detected, about 87% appear once; the ten largest clones hold approximately 7%.

The sequence was collected from a woman in her 50s with acute or convalescent COVID-19. Source material: peripheral blood. The V gene is TRBV18, the J gene TRBJ1-1, with D maybe TRBD1 (6 bases). In DNA form, the CDR3 reads TGTGCCAGCTCACTATCAAGGGGGGGGAACACTGAAGCTTTCTTT. Translating it yields CASSLSRGGNTEAFF.